The clone carrying this TCR beta chain was detected a few times. These data originate in a study of T-cell reconstitution after alpha-beta-depleted transplantation in children. Unique molecular identifiers featured in how the TCRbeta library was prepared. TCRdb recomputed calls from the PCR reads with MiXCR, one row per CDR3 protein. Of around 480,000 distinct CDR3 sequences in the sample, less than 35% were seen once. The CDR3 contains 14 residues. Germline assignment: CDR1 SGDLS and CDR2 YYNGEE. V lost 4 bases to trimming and J lost 2 bases, with 10 bases between them. This chain links TRBV9 with TRBJ1-3; tentatively, D is TRBD1 (5 bases). The source is a human donor who donated a stem cell graft to a child with aplastic anemia. The sample was PBMCs from the stem cell graft donor, taken from the stem cell graft. CDR3 DNA sequence: TGTGCCAGCAGCCACGGGACGGCTGGAAACACCATATATTTT. Its protein is CASSHGTAGNTIYF.